Given below is one T cell receptor beta chain in context. Sequencing templates came from extracted RNA that was reverse transcribed into cDNA. The assay was immunoSEQ multiplex PCR, and TCRdb's table has in-frame clones only and misses some. The sample lists more than 110,000 clones; about 60% were seen once. In germline, CDR1 is SNHLY, CDR2 FYNNEI. This CDR3 is 11 amino acids long. Trimming shortened V by 8 bases and J by 4 bases, and 8 bases separated the two germline ends. CD4+ and CD8+ T cells were sorted from PBMCs stained for CD3, CD4 and CD8. The data originate from a study of CD8+ T cells in alopecia areata. For the study at large: The tofacitinib course ran for 6 to 18 months and was followed by 6 months off drug.

The source of this sequence is a human donor with alopecia areata. This specimen consisted of CD4+ T cells sorted from blood, obtained at week 0. The V call is TRBV2, the J call TRBJ1-2; D unclear. The CDR3 sequence: CASGNLYGYTF. The CDR3 DNA sequence: TGTGCCAGCGGGAACCTCTATGGCTACACCTTC.